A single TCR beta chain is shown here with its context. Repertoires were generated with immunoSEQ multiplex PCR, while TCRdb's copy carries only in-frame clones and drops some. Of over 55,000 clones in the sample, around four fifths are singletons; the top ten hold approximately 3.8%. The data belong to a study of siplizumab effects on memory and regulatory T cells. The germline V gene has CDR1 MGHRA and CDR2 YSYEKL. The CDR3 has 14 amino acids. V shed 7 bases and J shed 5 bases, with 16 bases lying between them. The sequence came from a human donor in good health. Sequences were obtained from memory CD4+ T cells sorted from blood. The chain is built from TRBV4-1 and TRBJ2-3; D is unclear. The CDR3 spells CASNNPGFGDTQYF. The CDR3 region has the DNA TGCGCCAGCAATAATCCCGGTTTCGGAGATACGCAGTATTTT.